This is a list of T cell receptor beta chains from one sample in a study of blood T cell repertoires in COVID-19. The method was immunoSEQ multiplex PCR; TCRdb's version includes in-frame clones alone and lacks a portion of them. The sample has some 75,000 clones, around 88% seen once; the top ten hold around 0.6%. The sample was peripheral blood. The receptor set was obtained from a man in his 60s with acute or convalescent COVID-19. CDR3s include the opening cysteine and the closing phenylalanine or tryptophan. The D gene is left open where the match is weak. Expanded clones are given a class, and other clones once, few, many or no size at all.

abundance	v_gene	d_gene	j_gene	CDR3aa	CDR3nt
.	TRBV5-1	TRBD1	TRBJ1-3	CASSLGTVSGNTIYF	TGCGCCAGCAGCTTAGGGACAGTGTCCGGAAACACCATATATTTT
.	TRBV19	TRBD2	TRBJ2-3	CASSTSGGGTDTQYF	TGTGCCAGTAGTACAAGCGGGGGGGGCACAGATACGCAGTATTTT
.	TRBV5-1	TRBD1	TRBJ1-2	CASSLAGQGNYGYTF	TGCGCCAGCAGCTTGGCCGGACAGGGAAACTATGGCTACACCTTC
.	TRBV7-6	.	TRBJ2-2	CASSLVADATGELFF	TGTGCCAGCAGCTTAGTCGCGGATGCCACCGGGGAGCTGTTTTTT
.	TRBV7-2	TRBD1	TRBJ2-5	CASSLGQGETQYF	TGTGCCAGCAGCTTGGGACAGGGGGAGACCCAGTACTTC
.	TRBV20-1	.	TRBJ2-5	CSATVQETQYF	TGCAGTGCTACGGTTCAAGAGACCCAGTACTTC
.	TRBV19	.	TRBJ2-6	CASSMQGTGANVLTF	TGTGCCAGTAGTATGCAGGGTACTGGGGCCAACGTCCTGACTTTC
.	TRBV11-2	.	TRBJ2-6	CASSFEMGANVLTF	TGTGCCAGCAGCTTCGAGATGGGGGCCAACGTCCTGACTTTC
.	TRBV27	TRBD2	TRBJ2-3	CASSLSISGGTDTQYF	TGTGCCAGCAGTTTATCGATTAGCGGGGGGACAGATACGCAGTATTTT
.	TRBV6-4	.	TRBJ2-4	CASSDDQGSIQYF	TGTGCCAGCAGTGACGATCAGGGTAGCATTCAGTACTTC
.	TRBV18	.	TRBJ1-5	CASSDLGRVGQPQHF	TGTGCCAGCTCTGACTTGGGGCGCGTGGGTCAGCCCCAGCATTTT
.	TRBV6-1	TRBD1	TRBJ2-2	CASSEMGQGYGELFF	TGTGCCAGCAGTGAGATGGGACAGGGGTACGGGGAGCTGTTTTTT
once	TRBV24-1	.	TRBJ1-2	CATGAGQNYGYTF	TGTGCCACCGGGGCTGGACAGAACTATGGCTACACCTTC
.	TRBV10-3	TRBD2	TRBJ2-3	CAISVSGTSGTDTQYF	TGTGCCATCAGTGTCTCCGGGACTAGCGGCACAGATACGCAGTATTTT
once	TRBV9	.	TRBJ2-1	CASSVGGWSSYNEQFF	TGTGCCAGCAGCGTAGGAGGATGGAGCTCCTACAATGAGCAGTTCTTC
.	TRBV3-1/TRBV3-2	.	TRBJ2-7	CASSQVPGSPYEQYF	TGTGCCAGCAGCCAAGTACCGGGGAGTCCCTACGAGCAGTACTTC
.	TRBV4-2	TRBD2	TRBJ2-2	CASSLQGSGRYTGELFF	TGTGCCAGCAGCCTCCAGGGTAGCGGGAGGTACACCGGGGAGCTGTTTTTT
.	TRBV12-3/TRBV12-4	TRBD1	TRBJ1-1	CASREDRATEAFF	TGTGCCAGCAGAGAGGACAGGGCCACTGAAGCTTTCTTT
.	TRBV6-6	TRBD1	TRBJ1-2	CASSSGQGASYGYTF	TGTGCCAGCAGTAGCGGACAGGGGGCCAGCTATGGCTACACCTTC
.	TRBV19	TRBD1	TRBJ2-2	CASSSGQGFANTGELFF	TGTGCCAGTAGTTCGGGACAGGGGTTCGCGAACACCGGGGAGCTGTTTTTT
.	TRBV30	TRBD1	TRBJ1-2	CAWIRDRGGGYTF	TGTGCCTGGATCCGTGACAGGGGGGGTGGCTACACCTTC
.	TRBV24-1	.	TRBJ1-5	CATSAQTGDGSNQPQHF	TGTGCCACCAGTGCCCAGACAGGTGACGGTAGCAATCAGCCCCAGCATTTT
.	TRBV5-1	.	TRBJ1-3	CASSLSGKGSGNTIYF	TGCGCCAGCAGCTTGTCAGGAAAAGGCTCTGGAAACACCATATATTTT
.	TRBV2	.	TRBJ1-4	CASNRSPGANEKLFF	TGTGCCAGCAATCGAAGCCCGGGGGCTAATGAAAAACTGTTTTTT
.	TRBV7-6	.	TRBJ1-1	CASSLRTGEAFF	TGTGCCAGCAGCTTGAGGACGGGGGAAGCTTTCTTT
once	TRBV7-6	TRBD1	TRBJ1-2	CASSPRQGNYGYTF	TGTGCCAGCAGCCCGCGACAGGGAAACTATGGCTACACCTTC
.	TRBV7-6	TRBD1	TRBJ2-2	CASSLGGGQANTGELFF	TGTGCCAGCAGCTTAGGAGGGGGACAGGCTAACACCGGGGAGCTGTTTTTT
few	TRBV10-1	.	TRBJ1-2	CASFCRGQGNYGYTF	TGCGCCAGCTTTTGTAGGGGTCAGGGAAACTATGGCTACACCTTC
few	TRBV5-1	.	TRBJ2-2	CASSRDRDTTTGELFF	TGCGCCAGCAGCCGAGACCGGGACACCACCACCGGGGAGCTGTTTTTT
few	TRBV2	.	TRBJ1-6	CASSEMWHSPLHF	TGTGCCAGCAGTGAAATGTGGCATTCACCCCTCCACTTT
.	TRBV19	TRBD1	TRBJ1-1	CAVRREQGAPNTEAFF	TGTGCCGTCCGGCGCGAACAGGGGGCCCCGAACACTGAAGCTTTCTTT
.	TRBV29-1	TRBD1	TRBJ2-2	CSVARDRDTGELFF	TGCAGCGTAGCCCGGGACAGGGACACCGGGGAGCTGTTTTTT
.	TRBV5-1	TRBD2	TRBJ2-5	CASSSSPGLAAQETQYF	TGCGCCAGCAGCTCCTCGCCGGGACTAGCAGCCCAAGAGACCCAGTACTTC
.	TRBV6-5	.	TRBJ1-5	CASVFQGNSNQPQHF	TGTGCCAGCGTATTTCAGGGTAATAGCAATCAGCCCCAGCATTTT
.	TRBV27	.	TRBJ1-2	CASSSRYDYGYTF	TGTGCCAGCAGTTCCCGCTACGACTATGGCTACACCTTC
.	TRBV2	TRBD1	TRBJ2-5	CASSPDRASQETQYF	TGTGCCAGCAGTCCGGACAGGGCCTCTCAAGAGACCCAGTACTTC
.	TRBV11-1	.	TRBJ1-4	CASSFDPGSNEKLFF	TGTGCCAGCAGCTTCGATCCAGGGTCTAATGAAAAACTGTTTTTT
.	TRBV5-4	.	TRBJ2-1	CASSWSNEQFF	TGTGCCAGCAGCTGGAGCAATGAGCAGTTCTTC
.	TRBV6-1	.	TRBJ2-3	CASSEAFRGYSTDTQYF	TGTGCCAGCAGTGAAGCTTTTCGGGGGTATAGCACAGATACGCAGTATTTT
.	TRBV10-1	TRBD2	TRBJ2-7	CASSESRASGSHEQYF	TGCGCCAGCAGTGAGTCGAGGGCTAGCGGGAGCCACGAGCAGTACTTC
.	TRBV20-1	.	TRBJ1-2	CSARDGAPGTF	TGCAGTGCTAGAGATGGGGCTCCAGGGACCTTC
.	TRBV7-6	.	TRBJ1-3	CASKDSRLGNTIYF	TGTGCCAGCAAGGACTCGAGGCTTGGAAACACCATATATTTT
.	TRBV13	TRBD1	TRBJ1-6	CASSPPQGESSPLHF	TGTGCCAGCAGCCCCCCTCAGGGGGAATCTTCACCCCTCCACTTT
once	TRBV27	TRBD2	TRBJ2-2	CASRTLAGDGTGELFF	TGTGCCAGCAGAACGCTAGCGGGAGATGGCACCGGGGAGCTGTTTTTT
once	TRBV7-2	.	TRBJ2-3	CASSASVASSTDTQYF	TGTGCCAGCAGCGCAAGTGTAGCCTCTAGCACAGATACGCAGTATTTT
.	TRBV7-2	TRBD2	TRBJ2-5	CASSLQGRAGGRVETQYF	TGTGCCAGCAGCTTACAGGGCAGAGCGGGGGGCCGGGTGGAGACCCAGTACTTC
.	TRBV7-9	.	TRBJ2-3	CASSLPPTGSPSTDTQYF	TGTGCCAGCAGCTTACCCCCGACTGGAAGCCCTAGCACAGATACGCAGTATTTT